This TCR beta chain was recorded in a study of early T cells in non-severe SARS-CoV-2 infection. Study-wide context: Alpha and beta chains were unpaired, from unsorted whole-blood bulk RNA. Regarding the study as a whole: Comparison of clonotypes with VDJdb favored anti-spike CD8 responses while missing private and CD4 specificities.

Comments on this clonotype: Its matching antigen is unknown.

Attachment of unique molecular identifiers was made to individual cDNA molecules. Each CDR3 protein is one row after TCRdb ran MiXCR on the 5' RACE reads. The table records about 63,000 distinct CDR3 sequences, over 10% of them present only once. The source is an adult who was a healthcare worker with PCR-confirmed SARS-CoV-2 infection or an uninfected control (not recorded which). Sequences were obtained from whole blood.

This CDR3 is CASSSQRGAYNEQFF. In nucleotides, the CDR3 is TGTGCCAGCAGCTCCCAGCGGGGGGCCTACAATGAGCAGTTCTTC. The genes are TRBV7-2 and TRBJ2-1; 9 bases agree with TRBD2. The CDR3 has 15 amino acids. CDR1 is SGHTA, CDR2 FQGNSA, per germline. The V gene end was trimmed by 4 bases and the J gene end by 2 bases; junction bases not matched to a gene: 3.